This T cell receptor (beta chain) was found in a study of blood T cell repertoires in COVID-19. The wider study: Sites across the United States, Italy and Spain contributed samples from acute and convalescent COVID-19.

As handled by the study authors: Cell counts per sample came from amplifying reference gene primers. TCRdb keeps only in-frame clones here, not all; method: immunoSEQ multiplex PCR. V, J and clone size are taken as reported in that table, and D and trimming were inferred from the DNA itself. The sample consists of some 510,000 clones, roughly 90% of them appearing once. The V gene end was trimmed by 1 base and the J gene end by 0 bases; junction bases not matched to a gene: 3. Germline CDR1 reads SGHAT; CDR2 reads FQNNGV. This CDR3 comprises 16 residues. Those enrolled, adults aged about 18 to 89 years, came from roughly 23 US areas.

Source material: PBMCs or T cells enriched from blood (not recorded which). V and J are TRBV11-2 and TRBJ2-4, with 7 bases fitting TRBD2. The sequence was collected from a woman between 40 and 50 years old who had recovered from COVID-19. The CDR3: CASSLAGGLAKNIQYF. In DNA, the CDR3 is TGTGCCAGCAGCTTAGCCGGGGGGTTAGCCAAAAACATTCAGTACTTC.